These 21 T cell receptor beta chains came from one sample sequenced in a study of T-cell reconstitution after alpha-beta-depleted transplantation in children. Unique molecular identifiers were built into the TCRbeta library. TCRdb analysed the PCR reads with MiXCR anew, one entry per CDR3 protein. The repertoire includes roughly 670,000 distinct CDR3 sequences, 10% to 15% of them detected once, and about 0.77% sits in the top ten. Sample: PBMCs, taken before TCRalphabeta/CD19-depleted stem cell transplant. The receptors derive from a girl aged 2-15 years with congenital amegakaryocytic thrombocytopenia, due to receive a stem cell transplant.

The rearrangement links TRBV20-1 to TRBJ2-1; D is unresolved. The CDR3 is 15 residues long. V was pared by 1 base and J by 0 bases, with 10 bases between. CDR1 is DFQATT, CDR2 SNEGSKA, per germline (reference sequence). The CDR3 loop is CSARGPVNSYNEQFF. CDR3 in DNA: TGCAGTGCTAGAGGCCCAGTTAACTCCTACAATGAGCAGTTCTTC.

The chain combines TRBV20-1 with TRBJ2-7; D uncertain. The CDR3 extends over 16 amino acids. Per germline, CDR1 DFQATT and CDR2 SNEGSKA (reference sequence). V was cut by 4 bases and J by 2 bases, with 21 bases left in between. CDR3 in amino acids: CSAIASVGEYAYEQYF. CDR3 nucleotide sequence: TGCAGTGCTATTGCAAGCGTTGGAGAATACGCCTACGAGCAGTACTTC.

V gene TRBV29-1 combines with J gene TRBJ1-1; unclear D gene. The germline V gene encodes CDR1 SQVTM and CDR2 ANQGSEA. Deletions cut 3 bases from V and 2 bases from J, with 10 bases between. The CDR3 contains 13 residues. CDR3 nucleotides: TGCAGCGTTGAGTCCCTTGTTAACACTGAAGCTTTCTTT. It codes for CSVESLVNTEAFF.

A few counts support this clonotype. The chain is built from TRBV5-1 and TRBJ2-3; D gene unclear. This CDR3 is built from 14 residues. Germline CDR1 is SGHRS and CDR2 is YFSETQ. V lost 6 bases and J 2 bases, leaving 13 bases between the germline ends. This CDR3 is CASTLVQFTDTQYF. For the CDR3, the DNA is TGCGCCAGCACCCTAGTCCAATTCACAGATACGCAGTATTTT.

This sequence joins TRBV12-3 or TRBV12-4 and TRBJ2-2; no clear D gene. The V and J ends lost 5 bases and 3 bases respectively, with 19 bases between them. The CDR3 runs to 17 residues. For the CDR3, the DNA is TGTGCCAGCAGTGCCGAAGACGAGAGGCCTCACACCGGGGAGCTGTTTTTT. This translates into CASSAEDERPHTGELFF.

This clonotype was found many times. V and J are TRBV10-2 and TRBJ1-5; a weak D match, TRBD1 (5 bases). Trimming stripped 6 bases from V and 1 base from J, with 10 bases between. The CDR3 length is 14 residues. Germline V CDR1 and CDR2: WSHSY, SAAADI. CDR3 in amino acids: CASRTVGSNQPQHF. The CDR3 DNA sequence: TGCGCCAGCAGGACAGTTGGGAGCAATCAGCCCCAGCATTTT.

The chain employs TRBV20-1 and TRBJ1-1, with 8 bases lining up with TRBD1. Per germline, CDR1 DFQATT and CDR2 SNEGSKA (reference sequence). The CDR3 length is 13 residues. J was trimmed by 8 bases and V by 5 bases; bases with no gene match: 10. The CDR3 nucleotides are TGCAGTGCTCGGGTCCCGGGACAGGAGGAAGCTTTCTTT. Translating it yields CSARVPGQEEAFF.

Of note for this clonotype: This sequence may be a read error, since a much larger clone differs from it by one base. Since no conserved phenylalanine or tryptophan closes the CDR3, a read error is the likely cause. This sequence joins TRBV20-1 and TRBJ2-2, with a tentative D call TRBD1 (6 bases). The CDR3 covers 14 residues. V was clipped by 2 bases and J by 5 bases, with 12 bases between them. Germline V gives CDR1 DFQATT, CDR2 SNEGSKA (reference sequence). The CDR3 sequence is CSARPGTKTGELFL. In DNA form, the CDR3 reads TGCAGTGCTAGACCCGGGACAAAGACCGGGGAGCTGTTTTTA.

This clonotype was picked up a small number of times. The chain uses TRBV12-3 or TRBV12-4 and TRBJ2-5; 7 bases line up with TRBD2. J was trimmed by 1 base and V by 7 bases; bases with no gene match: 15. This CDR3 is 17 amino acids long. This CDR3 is CASMGPTAGEGQETQYF. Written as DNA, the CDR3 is TGTGCCAGCATGGGTCCAACAGCCGGGGAGGGCCAAGAGACCCAGTACTTC.

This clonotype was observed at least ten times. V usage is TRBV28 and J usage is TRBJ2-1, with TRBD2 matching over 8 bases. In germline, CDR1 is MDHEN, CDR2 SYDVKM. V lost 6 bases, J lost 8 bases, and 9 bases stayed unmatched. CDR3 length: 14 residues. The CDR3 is CASSPAREVDEQFF. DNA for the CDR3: TGTGCCAGCAGCCCGGCGCGGGAGGTAGATGAGCAGTTCTTC.

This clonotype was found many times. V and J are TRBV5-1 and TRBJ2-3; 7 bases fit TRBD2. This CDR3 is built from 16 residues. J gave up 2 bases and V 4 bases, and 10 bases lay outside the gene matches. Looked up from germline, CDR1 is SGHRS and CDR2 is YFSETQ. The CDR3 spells CASSPETSPFTDTQYF. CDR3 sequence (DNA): TGCGCCAGCAGCCCAGAGACTAGCCCGTTCACAGATACGCAGTATTTT.

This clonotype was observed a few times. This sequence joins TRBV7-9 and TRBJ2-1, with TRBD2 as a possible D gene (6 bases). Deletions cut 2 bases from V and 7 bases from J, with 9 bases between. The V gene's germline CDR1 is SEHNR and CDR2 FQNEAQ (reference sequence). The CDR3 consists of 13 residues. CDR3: CASSLKLANEQFF. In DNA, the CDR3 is TGTGCCAGCAGCTTAAAACTAGCTAATGAGCAGTTCTTC. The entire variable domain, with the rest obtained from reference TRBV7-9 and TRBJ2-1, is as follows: DTGVSQNPRHKITKRGQNVTFRCDPISEHNRLYWYRQTLGQGPEFLTYFQNEAQLEKSRLLSDRFSAERPKGSFSTLEIQRTEQGDSAMYLCASSLKLANEQFFGPGTRLTVL.

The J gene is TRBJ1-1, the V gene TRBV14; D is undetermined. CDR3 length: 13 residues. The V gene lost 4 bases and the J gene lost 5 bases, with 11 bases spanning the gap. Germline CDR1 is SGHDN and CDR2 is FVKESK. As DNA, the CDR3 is TGTGCCAGCAGCCCCGGACCGCGGACTGAAGCTTTCTTT. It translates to CASSPGPRTEAFF.

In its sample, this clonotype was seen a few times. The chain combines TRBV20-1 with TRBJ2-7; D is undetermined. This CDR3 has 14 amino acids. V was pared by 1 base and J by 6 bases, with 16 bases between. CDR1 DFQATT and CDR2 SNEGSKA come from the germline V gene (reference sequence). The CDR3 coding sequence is TGCAGTGCTAGAGCGGATTTGTTGGTGGGCGAGCAGTACTTC. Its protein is CSARADLLVGEQYF.

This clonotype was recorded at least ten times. The CDR3 coding sequence is TGCGCCAGCACCTCGGGAGTGAACTCCTACAATGAGCAGTTCTTC. Translation: CASTSGVNSYNEQFF. The V and J genes are TRBV5-1 and TRBJ2-1; possibly TRBD2 for D (6 bases). Germline CDR1 and CDR2: SGHRS and YFSETQ. The CDR3 sequence is 15 residues long. With 6 bases removed from V and 0 bases from J, the gap between germline ends came to 13 bases.

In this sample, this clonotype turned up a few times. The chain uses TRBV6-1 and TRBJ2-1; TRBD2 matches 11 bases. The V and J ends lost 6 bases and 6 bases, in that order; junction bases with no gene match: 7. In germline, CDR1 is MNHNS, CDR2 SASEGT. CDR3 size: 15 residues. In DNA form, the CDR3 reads TGTGCCAGCAGGCTACTAGCGGGAGTCCCCAATGAGCAGTTCTTC. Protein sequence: CASRLLAGVPNEQFF.

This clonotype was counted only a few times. In DNA, the CDR3 is TGTGCCAGCAGCTCATTGGATTTCTATGGCTACACCTTC. Translating gives CASSSLDFYGYTF. The genes are TRBV7-1 and TRBJ1-2; D remains ambiguous. TRBV7-1 is annotated as an ORF whose role is uncertain. The ends were cut back, 2 bases at V and 4 bases at J, with 8 bases in the middle. CDR3 length equals 13 residues.

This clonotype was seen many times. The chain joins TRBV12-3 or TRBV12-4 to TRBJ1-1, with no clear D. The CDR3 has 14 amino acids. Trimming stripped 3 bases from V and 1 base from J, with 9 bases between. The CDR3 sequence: CASSLRKGNTEAFF. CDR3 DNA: TGTGCCAGCAGTTTGAGAAAGGGGAACACTGAAGCTTTCTTT.

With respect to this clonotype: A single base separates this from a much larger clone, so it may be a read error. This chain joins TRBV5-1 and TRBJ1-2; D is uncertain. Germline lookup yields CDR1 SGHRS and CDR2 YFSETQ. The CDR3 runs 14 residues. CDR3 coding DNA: TGCGCCAGCAGCTTGGGTGAGGGTCACTATGGCGACACCTTC. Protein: CASSLGEGHYGDTF.

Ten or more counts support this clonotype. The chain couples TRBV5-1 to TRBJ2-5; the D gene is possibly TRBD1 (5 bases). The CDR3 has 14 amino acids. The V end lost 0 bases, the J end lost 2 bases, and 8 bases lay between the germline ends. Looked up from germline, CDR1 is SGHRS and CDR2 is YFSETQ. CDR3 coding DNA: TGCGCCAGCAGCTTGGTACAGGTACAAGAGACCCAGTACTTC. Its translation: CASSLVQVQETQYF.

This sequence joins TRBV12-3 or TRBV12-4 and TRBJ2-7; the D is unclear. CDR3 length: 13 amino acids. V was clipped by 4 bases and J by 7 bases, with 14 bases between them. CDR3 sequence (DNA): TGTGCCAGCAGTTCTGACACCTTAGAGGAGCAGTACTTC. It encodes CASSSDTLEEQYF.